A single sample gave rise to the 17 T cell receptor beta chains below, sequenced in a study of T cells in tumors after PD-1 blockade. TCRdb keeps only in-frame clones here, not all; method: immunoSEQ multiplex PCR. The sample yields more than 9,000 clones, 50% to 70% seen once. This specimen was tumor tissue, taken after anti-PD-1 treatment. All receptors come from a human donor with basal cell carcinoma.

J is TRBJ1-4 and V is TRBV27, with no clear D. V shed 8 bases and J shed 0 bases, with 10 bases lying between them. The CDR3 consists of 14 residues. Germline V lookup: CDR1 MNHEY, CDR2 SMNVEV (reference sequence). CDR3 nucleotide sequence: TGTGCCAGCTCTAGCTGGACAACTAATGAAAAACTGTTTTTT. As protein: CASSSWTTNEKLFF. The whole variable domain, filled in from reference TRBV27 and TRBJ1-4, reads EAQVTQNPRYLITVTGKKLTVTCSQNMNHEYMSWYRQDPGLGLRQIYYSMNVEVTDKGDVPEGYKVSRKEKRNFPLILESPSPNQTSLYFCASSSWTTNEKLFFGSGTQLSVL.

This chain links TRBV7-2 with TRBJ2-7; D gene ambiguous. Trimming took 5 bases from V and 2 from J, leaving 10 bases between them. The CDR3 length is 13 residues. The germline V gene has CDR1 SGHTA and CDR2 FQGNSA. The CDR3 DNA reads TGTGCCAGCAGCGCCCCCCCGACCTACGAGCAGTACTTC. Its protein product is CASSAPPTYEQYF.

The chain joins TRBV12-3 or TRBV12-4 to TRBJ2-7; D could derive from TRBD1 or TRBD2 (5 bases each). CDR3 length: 13 residues. V dropped 6 bases and J dropped 0 bases, with 9 bases sitting between them. Here the CDR3 DNA reads TGTGCCAGCAGCGTGGGGGTCTCCTACGAGCAGTACTTC. It translates to CASSVGVSYEQYF.

This chain connects TRBV29-1 to TRBJ2-1; 8 bases agree with TRBD2. Germline V gene lookup returns CDR1 SQVTM and CDR2 ANQGSEA. CDR3 length: 13 amino acids. CDR3 loop: CGVAGPRTNEQFF. The CDR3 DNA sequence: TGCGGGGTAGCGGGGCCTCGGACCAATGAGCAGTTCTTC.

The chain has TRBV7-2 and TRBJ2-7; a possible D gene is TRBD2 (7 bases). CDR3 length: 15 residues. Germline V gene data show CDR1 as SGHTA and CDR2 as FQGNSA. Trimming shortened V by 1 base and J by 3 bases, and 13 bases separated the two germline ends. CDR3 loop: CASSLEGGSLYEQYF. CDR3 coding DNA: TGTGCCAGCAGCTTAGAGGGGGGGAGCCTCTACGAGCAGTACTTC.

This clone is termed large. V and J are TRBV10-3 and TRBJ2-1, with a weak D call TRBD1 (6 bases). The CDR3 has 15 amino acids. CDR1 is ENHRY, CDR2 SYGVKD, per germline. The ends were cut back, 6 bases at V and 1 base at J, with 13 bases in the middle. CDR3: CAISGEGVSYNEQFF. The CDR3 DNA follows: TGTGCCATCAGCGGCGAGGGGGTGTCCTACAATGAGCAGTTCTTC.

This chain links TRBV28 with TRBJ1-1; no clear D. Trimming left V 3 bases short and J 5 bases short, with 7 bases between. Germline CDR1 and CDR2: MDHEN and SYDVKM. This CDR3 region has 12 residues. CDR3 sequence reads: CASSLVRTEAFF. DNA for the CDR3: TGTGCCAGCAGTTTGGTAAGGACTGAAGCTTTCTTT. Looking up the rest from reference TRBV28 and TRBJ1-1 gives the full variable domain: DVKVTQSSRYLVKRTGEKVFLECVQDMDHENMFWYRQDPGLGLRLIYFSYDVKMKEKGDIPEGYSVSREKKERFSLILESASTNQTSMYLCASSLVRTEAFFGQGTRLTVV.

The V gene is TRBV7-6, the J gene TRBJ2-7, with D possibly being TRBD1 (6 bases). From germline, CDR1 is SGHVS and CDR2 FNYEAQ. V was clipped by 3 bases and J by 5 bases, with 20 bases between them. The CDR3 is 16 residues long. CDR3 loop: CASSLTDRHRFNEQYF. The CDR3 region has the DNA TGTGCCAGCAGCTTGACTGACAGGCATAGGTTTAACGAGCAGTACTTC.

The chain links TRBV7-6 to TRBJ1-2; D remains unclear. The CDR3 runs to 15 residues. The germline V and J ends were trimmed by 1 base and 6 bases, with 15 bases remaining between them. CDR1 is SGHVS and CDR2 is FNYEAQ in the germline V gene. The CDR3, as DNA: TGTGCCAGCAGCTTAGTCGAGGGTAGGGAACATGGCTACACCTTC. Translating it yields CASSLVEGREHGYTF.

J is TRBJ2-4 and V is TRBV6-5; TRBD2 agrees at 14 bases. V dropped 10 bases and J dropped 6; count of bases not matched to a gene: 5. CDR1 and CDR2 (germline): MNHEY, SVGAGI. This CDR3 has 14 residues. The DNA of the CDR3 is TGTGCCACGGGACTAGCGGGAGTAGGAAACATTCAGTACTTC. As protein: CATGLAGVGNIQYF.

About this clone: One end of the junction is discordant with germline, which a read error may explain. The chain is built from TRBV30 and TRBJ2-7, with 10 bases identical to TRBD2. CDR3 length: 12 amino acids. The germline CDR1 and CDR2 sequences are GTSNPN and SVGIG (reference sequence). CDR3 residues: CAWSLDASGSTF. The CDR3 region has the DNA TGTGCCTGGTCTTTGGACGCTAGCGGGAGTACTTTC.

In its sample, this clone was seen a few times. This chain joins TRBV5-1 and TRBJ2-1, with D tentatively TRBD1 (6 bases). The V end was cut by 3 bases, the J end by 1 base, with 8 bases between. CDR1 is SGHRS, CDR2 YFSETQ, per germline. The CDR3 is 14 residues long. Written as DNA, the CDR3 is TGCGCCAGCAGCTACACAGGGTCCTACAATGAGCAGTTCTTC. As protein: CASSYTGSYNEQFF.

The table lists this clone with a count of one. This chain connects TRBV7-8 to TRBJ2-1; the D gene is possibly TRBD2 (6 bases). The CDR3 has 16 residues. Germline CDR1 SGHVS, CDR2 FQNEAQ. Trimming pared 1 base from V and 4 bases from J, leaving 14 bases between. The CDR3 DNA reads TGTGCCAGCAGCTTAGGGGTAGCGGTCTATTACAATGAGCAGTTCTTC. The encoded protein is CASSLGVAVYYNEQFF.

The chain carries TRBV28 and TRBJ2-2; D is uncertain. This CDR3 spans 13 amino acids. V lost 3 bases and J 4 bases, leaving 6 bases between the germline ends. Germline assignment: CDR1 MDHEN and CDR2 SYDVKM. CDR3 residues: CASSFPPTGELFF. The DNA of the CDR3 is TGTGCCAGCAGTTTCCCCCCCACCGGGGAGCTGTTTTTT.

This clone is categorized as large. This rearrangement joins TRBV7-2 to TRBJ2-7; D may correspond to TRBD1 or TRBD2 (7 bases each). Germline V gene data show CDR1 as SGHTA and CDR2 as FQGNSA. The ends were cut back, 5 bases at V and 4 bases at J, with 15 bases in the middle. The CDR3 runs 14 residues. CDR3 nucleotides: TGTGCCAGCAGCCTGGGAGGGGGCCTATACGAGCAGTACTTC. This translates into CASSLGGGLYEQYF. The variable domain in full, completed from reference TRBV7-2 and TRBJ2-7, reads GAGVSQSPSNKVTEKGKDVELRCDPISGHTALYWYRQSLGQGLEFLIYFQGNSAPDKSGLPSDRFSAERTGGSVSTLTIQRTQQEDSAVYLCASSLGGGLYEQYFGPGTRLTVT.

This sequence joins TRBV9 and TRBJ1-5; D not certain. Per germline, CDR1 SGDLS and CDR2 YYNGEE. The CDR3 is made up of 14 amino acids. V shed 3 bases and J shed 3 bases, with 10 bases lying between them. CDR3 bases: TGTGCCAGCAGCGAGGGCCAGTTCAATCAGCCCCAGCATTTT. It translates to CASSEGQFNQPQHF.

The chain has TRBV5-1 and TRBJ2-1; D is perhaps TRBD1 (5 bases). V was trimmed by 0 bases and J by 6 bases, leaving 19 bases between them. This CDR3 contains 17 residues. Per germline, CDR1 SGHRS and CDR2 YFSETQ. Here the CDR3 DNA reads TGCGCCAGCAGCTTGGGCACAGGTTTCCCCACCTCCAATGAGCAGTTCTTC. It encodes CASSLGTGFPTSNEQFF.